This TCR beta chain was documented in a study of blood T cell repertoires in COVID-19. In the study overall: Specimens from acute and convalescent COVID-19 originated in the United States, Italy and Spain.

The CDR3 extends over 14 amino acids. V dropped 3 bases and J dropped 6 bases, with 12 bases sitting between them. Germline V gene lookup returns CDR1 LNHDA and CDR2 SQIVND (reference sequence). TCRdb keeps only in-frame clones here, not all; method: immunoSEQ multiplex PCR. The sample lists about 200,000 clones, 86% occurring once. This clone showed up just a few times. This TCR was sampled from a man in his forties with acute COVID-19. Sequenced sample: PBMCs or T cells enriched from blood (not recorded which). The chain joins TRBV19 to TRBJ1-5, with D tentatively TRBD1 (5 bases). The CDR3 spells CASSIILQGQPQHF. The CDR3, as DNA: TGTGCCAGTAGTATTATCCTTCAGGGTCAGCCCCAGCATTTT.